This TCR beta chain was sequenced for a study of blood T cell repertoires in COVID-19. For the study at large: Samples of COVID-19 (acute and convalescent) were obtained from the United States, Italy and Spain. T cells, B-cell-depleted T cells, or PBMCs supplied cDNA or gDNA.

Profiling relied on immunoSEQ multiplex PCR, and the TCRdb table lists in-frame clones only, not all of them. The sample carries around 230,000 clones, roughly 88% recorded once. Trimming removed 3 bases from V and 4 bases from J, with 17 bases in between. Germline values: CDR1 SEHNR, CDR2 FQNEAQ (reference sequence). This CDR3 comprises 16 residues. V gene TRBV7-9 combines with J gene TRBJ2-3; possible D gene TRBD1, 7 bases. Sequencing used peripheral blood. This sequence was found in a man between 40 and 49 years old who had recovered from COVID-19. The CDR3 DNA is TGTGCCAGCAGCTTCGTCGTCAGGGGGGTCCCAGATACGCAGTATTTT. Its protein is CASSFVVRGVPDTQYF.